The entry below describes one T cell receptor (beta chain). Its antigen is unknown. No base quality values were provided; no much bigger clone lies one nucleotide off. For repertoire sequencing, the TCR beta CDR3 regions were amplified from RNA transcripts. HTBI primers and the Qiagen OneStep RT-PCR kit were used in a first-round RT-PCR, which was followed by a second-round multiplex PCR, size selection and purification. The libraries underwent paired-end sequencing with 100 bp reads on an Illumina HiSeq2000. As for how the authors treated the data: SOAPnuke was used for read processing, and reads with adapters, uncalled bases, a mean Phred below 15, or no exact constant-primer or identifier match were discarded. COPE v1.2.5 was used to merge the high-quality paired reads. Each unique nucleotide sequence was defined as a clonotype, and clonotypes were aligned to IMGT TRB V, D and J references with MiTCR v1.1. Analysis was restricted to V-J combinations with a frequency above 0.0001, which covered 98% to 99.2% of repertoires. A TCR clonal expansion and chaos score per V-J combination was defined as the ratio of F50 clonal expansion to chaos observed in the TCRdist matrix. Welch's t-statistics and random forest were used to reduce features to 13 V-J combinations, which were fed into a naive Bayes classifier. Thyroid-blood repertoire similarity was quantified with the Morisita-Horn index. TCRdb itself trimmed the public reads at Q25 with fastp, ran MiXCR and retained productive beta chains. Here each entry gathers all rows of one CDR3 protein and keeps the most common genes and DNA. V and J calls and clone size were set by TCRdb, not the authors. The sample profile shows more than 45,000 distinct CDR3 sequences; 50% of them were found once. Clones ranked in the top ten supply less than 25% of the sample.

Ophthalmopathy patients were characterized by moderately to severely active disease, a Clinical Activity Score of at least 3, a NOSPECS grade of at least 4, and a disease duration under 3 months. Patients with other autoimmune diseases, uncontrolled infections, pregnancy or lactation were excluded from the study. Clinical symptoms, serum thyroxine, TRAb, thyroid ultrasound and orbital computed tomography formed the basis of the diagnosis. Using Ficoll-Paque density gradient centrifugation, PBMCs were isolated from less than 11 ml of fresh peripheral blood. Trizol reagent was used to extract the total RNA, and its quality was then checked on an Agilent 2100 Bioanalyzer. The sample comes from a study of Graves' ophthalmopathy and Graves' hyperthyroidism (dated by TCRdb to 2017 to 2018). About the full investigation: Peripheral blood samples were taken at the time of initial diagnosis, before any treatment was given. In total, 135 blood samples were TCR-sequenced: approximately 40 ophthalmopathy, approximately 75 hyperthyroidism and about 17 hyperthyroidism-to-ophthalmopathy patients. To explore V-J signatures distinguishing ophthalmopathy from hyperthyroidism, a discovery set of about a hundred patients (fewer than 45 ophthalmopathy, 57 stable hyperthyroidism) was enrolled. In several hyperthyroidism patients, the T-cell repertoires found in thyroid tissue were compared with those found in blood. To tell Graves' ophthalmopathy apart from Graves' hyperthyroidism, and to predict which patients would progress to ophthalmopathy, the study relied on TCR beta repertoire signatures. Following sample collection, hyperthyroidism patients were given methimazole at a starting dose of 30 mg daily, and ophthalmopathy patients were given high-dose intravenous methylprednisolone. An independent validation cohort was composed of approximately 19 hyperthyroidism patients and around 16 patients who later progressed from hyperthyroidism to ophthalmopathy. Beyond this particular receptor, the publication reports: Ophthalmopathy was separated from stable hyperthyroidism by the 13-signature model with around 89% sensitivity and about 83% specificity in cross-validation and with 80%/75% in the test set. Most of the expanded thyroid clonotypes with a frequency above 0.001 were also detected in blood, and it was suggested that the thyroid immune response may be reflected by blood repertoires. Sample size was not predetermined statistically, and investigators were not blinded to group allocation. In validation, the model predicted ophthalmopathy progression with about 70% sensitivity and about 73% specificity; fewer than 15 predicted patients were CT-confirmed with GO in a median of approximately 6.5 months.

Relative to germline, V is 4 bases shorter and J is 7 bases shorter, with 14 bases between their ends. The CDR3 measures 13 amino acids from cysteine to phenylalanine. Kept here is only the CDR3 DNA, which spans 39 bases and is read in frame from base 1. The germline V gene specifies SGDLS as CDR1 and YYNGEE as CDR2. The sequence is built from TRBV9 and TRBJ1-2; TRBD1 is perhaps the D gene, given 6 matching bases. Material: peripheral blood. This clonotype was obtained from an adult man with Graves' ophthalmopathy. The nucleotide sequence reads TGTGCCAGCAGCCTAGCAGGGGCCTGTGGCTACACCTTC. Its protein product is CASSLAGACGYTF.